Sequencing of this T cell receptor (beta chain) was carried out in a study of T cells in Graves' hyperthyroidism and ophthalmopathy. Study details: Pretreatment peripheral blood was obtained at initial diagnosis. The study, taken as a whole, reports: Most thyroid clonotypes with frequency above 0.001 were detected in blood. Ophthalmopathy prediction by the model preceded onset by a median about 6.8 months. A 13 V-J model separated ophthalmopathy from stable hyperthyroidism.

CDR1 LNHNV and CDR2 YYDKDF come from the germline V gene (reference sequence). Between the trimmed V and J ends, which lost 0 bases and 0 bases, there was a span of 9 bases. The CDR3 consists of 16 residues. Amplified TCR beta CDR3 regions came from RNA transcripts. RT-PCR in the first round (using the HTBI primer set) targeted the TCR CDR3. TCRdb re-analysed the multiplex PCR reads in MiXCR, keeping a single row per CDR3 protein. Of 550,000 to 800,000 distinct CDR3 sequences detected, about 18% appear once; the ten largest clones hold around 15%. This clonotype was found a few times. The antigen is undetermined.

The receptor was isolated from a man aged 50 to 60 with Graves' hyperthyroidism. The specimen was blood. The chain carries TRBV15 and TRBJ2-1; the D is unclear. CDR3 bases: TGTGCCACCAGCAGAGATAGGGCAGGCTCCTACAATGAGCAGTTCTTC. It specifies CATSRDRAGSYNEQFF.